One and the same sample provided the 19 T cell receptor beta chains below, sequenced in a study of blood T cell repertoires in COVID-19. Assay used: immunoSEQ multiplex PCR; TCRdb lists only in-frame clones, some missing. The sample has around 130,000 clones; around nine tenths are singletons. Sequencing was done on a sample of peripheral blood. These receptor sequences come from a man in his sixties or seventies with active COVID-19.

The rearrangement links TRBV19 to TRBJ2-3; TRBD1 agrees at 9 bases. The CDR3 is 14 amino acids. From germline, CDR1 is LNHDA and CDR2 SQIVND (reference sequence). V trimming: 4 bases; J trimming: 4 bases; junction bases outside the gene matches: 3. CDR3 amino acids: CASSKQGASDTQYF. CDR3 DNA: TGTGCCAGTAGTAAACAGGGGGCTTCAGATACGCAGTATTTT.

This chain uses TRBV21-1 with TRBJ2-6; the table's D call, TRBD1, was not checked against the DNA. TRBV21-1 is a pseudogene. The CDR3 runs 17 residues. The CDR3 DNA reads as TGTGCCAGCAGCCCAGGATCCTGGCTTTCTGGGGCCAACGTCCTGACTTTC. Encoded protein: CASSPGSWLSGANVLTF.

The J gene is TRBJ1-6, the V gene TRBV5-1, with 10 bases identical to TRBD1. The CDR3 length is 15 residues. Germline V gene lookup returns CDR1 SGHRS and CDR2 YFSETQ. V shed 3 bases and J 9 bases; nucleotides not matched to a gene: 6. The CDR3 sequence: CASSSTGGELSPLHF. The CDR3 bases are TGCGCCAGCAGCTCGACAGGGGGCGAACTTTCACCCCTCCACTTT. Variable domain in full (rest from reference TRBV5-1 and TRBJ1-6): KAGVTQTPRYLIKTRGQQVTLSCSPISGHRSVSWYQQTPGQGLQFLFEYFSETQRNKGNFPGRFSGRQFSNSRSEMNVSTLELGDSALYLCASSSTGGELSPLHFGNGTRLTVT.

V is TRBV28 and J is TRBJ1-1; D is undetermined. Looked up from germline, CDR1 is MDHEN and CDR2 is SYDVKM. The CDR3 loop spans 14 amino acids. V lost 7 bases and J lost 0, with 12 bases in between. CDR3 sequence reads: CASIELRLNTEAFF. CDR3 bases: TGTGCCAGCATCGAACTTAGATTGAACACTGAAGCTTTCTTT.

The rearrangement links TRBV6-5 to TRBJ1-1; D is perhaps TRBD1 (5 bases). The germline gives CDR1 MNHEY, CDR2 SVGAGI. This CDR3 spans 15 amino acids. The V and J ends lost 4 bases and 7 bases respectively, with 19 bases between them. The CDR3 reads CASSWGGRMKGEAFF. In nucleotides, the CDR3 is TGTGCCAGCAGTTGGGGGGGACGGATGAAAGGTGAAGCTTTCTTT.

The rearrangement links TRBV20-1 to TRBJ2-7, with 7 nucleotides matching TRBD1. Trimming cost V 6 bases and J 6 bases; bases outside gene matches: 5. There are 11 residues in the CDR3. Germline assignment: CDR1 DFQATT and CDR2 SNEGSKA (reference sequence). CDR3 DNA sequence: TGCAGTGCCAGTAGACAGGGCGAGCAGTACTTC. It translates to CSASRQGEQYF.

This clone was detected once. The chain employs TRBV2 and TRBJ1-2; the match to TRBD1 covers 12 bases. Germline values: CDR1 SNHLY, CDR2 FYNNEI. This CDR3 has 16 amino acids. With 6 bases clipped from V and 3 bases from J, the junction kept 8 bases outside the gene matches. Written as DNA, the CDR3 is TGTGCCAGCAGCGGGGGGACAGGGGGCGTATACTATGGCTACACCTTC. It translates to CASSGGTGGVYYGYTF.

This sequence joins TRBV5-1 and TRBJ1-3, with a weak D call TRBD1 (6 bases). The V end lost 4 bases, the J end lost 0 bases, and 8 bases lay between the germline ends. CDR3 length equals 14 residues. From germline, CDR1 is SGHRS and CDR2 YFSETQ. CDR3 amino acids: CASSATGSGNTIYF. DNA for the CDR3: TGCGCCAGCAGCGCGACAGGCTCTGGAAACACCATATATTTT.

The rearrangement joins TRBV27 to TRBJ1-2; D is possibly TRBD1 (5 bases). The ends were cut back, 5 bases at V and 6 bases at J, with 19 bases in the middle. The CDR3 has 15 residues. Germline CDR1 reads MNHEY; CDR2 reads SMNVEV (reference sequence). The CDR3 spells CASSPWGRELNGYTF. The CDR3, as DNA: TGTGCCAGCAGTCCATGGGGCAGGGAATTGAATGGCTACACCTTC.

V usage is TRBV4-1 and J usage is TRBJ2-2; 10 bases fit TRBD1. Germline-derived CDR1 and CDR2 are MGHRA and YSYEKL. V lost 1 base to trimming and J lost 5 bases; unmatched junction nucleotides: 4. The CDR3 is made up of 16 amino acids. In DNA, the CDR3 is TGCGCCAGCAGCCAAGGGGGACAGGGGAGGACCGGGGAGCTGTTTTTT. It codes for CASSQGGQGRTGELFF.

The CDR3 region is CATSGTGRRGEQYF. The DNA for the CDR3 is TGTGCCACCAGTGGAACCGGGCGACGGGGCGAGCAGTACTTC. The chain has TRBV24-1 and TRBJ2-7, with TRBD2 as a possible D gene (5 bases). Germline CDR1 KGHDR, CDR2 SFDVKD. The CDR3 loop spans 14 amino acids. V lost 5 bases, J lost 6 bases, and 16 bases lay in between.

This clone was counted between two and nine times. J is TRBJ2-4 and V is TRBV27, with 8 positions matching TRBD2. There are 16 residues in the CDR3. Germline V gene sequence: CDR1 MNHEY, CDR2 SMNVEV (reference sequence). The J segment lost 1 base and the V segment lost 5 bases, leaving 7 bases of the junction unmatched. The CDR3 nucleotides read TGTGCCAGCAGTCCGCAAGCGGGAGCGGCCAAAAACATTCAGTACTTC. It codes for CASSPQAGAAKNIQYF.

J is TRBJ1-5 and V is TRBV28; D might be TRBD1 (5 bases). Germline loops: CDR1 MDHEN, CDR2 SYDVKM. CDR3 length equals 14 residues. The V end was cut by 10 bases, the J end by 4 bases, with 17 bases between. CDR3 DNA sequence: TGTGCCACCTCAGGGCCATGGGGAAATCAGCCCCAGCATTTT. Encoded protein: CATSGPWGNQPQHF.

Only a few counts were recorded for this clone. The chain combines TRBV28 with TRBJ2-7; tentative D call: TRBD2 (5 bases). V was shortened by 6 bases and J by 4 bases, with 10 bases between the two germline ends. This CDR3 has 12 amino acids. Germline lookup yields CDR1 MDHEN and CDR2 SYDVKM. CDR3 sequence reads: CASSPTSYEQYF. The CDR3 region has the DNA TGTGCCAGCAGCCCAACTAGTTACGAGCAGTACTTC.

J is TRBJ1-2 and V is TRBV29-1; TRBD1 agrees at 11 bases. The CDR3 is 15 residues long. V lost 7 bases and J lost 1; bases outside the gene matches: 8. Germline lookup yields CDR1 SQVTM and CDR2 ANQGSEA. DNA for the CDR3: TGCAGCGCCGGAGGACAGGGGGCCTATAACTATGGCTACACCTTC. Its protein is CSAGGQGAYNYGYTF.

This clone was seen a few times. For the CDR3, the DNA is TGTGCCAGCACCCTCCTTTCCGAGCAGTACTTC. This encodes CASTLLSEQYF. The gene calls are TRBV2 and TRBJ2-7; D is unresolved. Trimming shortened V by 7 bases and J by 6 bases, and 10 bases separated the two germline ends. CDR1 SNHLY and CDR2 FYNNEI come from the germline V gene. The CDR3 is 11 amino acids.

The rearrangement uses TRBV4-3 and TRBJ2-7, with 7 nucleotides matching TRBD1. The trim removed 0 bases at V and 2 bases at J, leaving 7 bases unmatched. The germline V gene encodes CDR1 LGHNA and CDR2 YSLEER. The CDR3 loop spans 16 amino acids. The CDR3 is CASSQDSAGGAYEQYF. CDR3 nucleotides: TGCGCCAGCAGCCAAGACTCGGCAGGGGGAGCCTACGAGCAGTACTTC.

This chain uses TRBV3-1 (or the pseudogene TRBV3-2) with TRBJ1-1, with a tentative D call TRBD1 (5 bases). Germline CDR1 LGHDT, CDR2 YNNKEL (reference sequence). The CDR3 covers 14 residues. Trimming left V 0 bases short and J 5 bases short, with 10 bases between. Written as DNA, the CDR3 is TGTGCCAGCAGCCAAGATAAAGGGGATACTGAAGCTTTCTTT. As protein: CASSQDKGDTEAFF.

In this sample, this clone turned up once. The CDR3 is CASTIQGPSSGNTIYF. The CDR3 DNA reads as TGTGCCAGCACGATACAGGGGCCGTCCTCTGGAAACACCATATATTTT. V and J are TRBV18 and TRBJ1-3; 7 bases align to TRBD1. CDR3 length: 16 amino acids. V trimming: 8 bases; J trimming: 0 bases; junction bases outside the gene matches: 10. Germline CDR1 is KGHSH and CDR2 is LQKENI.